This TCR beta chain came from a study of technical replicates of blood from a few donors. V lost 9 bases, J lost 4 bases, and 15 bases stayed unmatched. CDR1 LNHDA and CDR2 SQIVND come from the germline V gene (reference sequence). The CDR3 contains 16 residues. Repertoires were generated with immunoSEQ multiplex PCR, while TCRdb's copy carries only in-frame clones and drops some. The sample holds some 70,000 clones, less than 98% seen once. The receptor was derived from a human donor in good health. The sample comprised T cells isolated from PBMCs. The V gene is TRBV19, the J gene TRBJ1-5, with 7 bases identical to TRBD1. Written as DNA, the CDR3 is TGTGCCAGCCGTCCTCTGCATCAGGGGGAGAATCAGCCCCAGCATTTT. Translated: CASRPLHQGENQPQHF.